This T cell receptor (beta chain) is drawn from a study of human T cells and chemical hapten exposure. About the research overall: DPC at 2% was the sensitizing agent, placed on roughly 2 cm by roughly 2 cm of upper inner arm skin. Patients received weekly diphenylcyclopropenone doses to the scalp throughout the approximately 25-week study.

Indicated time point: pre-sensitization, week 0. Treatment in this sample: therapeutic diphenylcyclopropenone sensitization with weekly scalp DPC. Study outcomes and limitations: No change in TCRs above 1 in 1000 frequency was produced by DPC sensitization.

This CDR3 spans 17 amino acids. Per germline, CDR1 SQVTM and CDR2 ANQGSEA. V lost 5 bases to trimming and J lost 4 bases; unmatched junction nucleotides: 14. This clonotype was observed at least ten times. Its cognate antigen is unknown. One entry per CDR3 protein, called by TCRdb with MiXCR from the RACE reads. The sample consists of 200,000 to 300,000 distinct CDR3 sequences, 8.6% of them appearing once. The sequence was obtained from a woman aged 40 to 50 with alopecia areata. Some clones in this sample may be carry-over from other donors' samples. J is TRBJ2-7 and V is TRBV29-1; 13 nucleotides match TRBD2. Sequenced here: whole blood, sampled in connection with sensitization to the hapten diphenylcyclopropenone (DPC). The CDR3 sequence: CSVLASGTSGNTYEQYF. The CDR3 DNA follows: TGCAGCGTTCTCGCCTCCGGGACTAGCGGGAACACGTACGAGCAGTACTTC.